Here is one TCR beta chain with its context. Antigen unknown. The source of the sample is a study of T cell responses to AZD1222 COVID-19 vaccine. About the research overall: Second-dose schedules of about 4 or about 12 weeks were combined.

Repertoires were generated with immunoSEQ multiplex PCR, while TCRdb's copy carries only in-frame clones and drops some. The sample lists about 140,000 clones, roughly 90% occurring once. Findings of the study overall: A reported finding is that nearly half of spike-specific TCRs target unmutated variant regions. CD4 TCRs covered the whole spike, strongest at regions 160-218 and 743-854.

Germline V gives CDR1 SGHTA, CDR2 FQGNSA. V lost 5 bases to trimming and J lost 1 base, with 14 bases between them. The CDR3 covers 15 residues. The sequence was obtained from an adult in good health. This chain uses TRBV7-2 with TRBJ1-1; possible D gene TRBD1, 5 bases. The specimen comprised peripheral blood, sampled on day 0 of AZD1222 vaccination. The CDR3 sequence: CASSGAGTKNTEAFF. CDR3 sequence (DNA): TGTGCCAGCAGCGGGGCCGGGACCAAGAACACTGAAGCTTTCTTT.